This T cell receptor beta chain comes out of a study of blood T cell repertoires in COVID-19 (TCRdb year 2020). Turning to the overall study: The collaborator samples originated in the United States, Italy and Spain and spanned the acute and convalescent phases of COVID-19. The prospective study material was composed of cDNA or gDNA derived from T cells, B-cell-depleted T cells, or PBMCs. Deeply sampled blood TCRbeta repertoires from subjects exposed to, actively infected with, or recovered from COVID-19 were included in the dataset. A freely available public database, intended as a resource for researchers studying the immune response to SARS-CoV-2, is where the repertoires were released. Samples came from the ongoing ImmuneRACE study (first 160 participants) plus 1,254 subjects from 6 global collaborators. Nearly every sample came with metadata listing a de-identified subject ID, COVID-19 status, age in years and sex. Where available, HLA class I and class II types were obtained from metadata supplied by the sample provider rather than from assay-based typing. The investigation overall reported the following: How much clinical and demographic metadata was included differed by source and by participant, and the metadata was provided uncurated.

The collaborating institutions used their own protocols to collect whole blood in K2EDTA tubes. For TCRbeta analysis, collaborators shipped samples as frozen whole blood, isolated PBMCs, or DNA extracted from either of those sample types. The CDR3 starts with the cysteine, ends with the phenylalanine, and has 17 residues. Only the CDR3 DNA is retained, 51 bases long and in frame from the first base. From a lookup of the germline V gene (reference sequence), CDR1 and CDR2 are GTSNPN and SVGIG. Deletion took 2 bases off V and 4 bases off J, with a span of 21 bases between the germline ends. TCRbeta CDR3 regions were amplified from genomic DNA using the immunoSEQ Assay, a bias-controlled multiplex PCR. The published analysis was carried out like this. The number of nucleated cells in each sample was estimated from the amplification of reference gene primers within the assay. Sequence reads were collapsed and filtered to measure the absolute abundance of every unique TCRbeta CDR3 rearrangement. For each sample, productive Simpson clonality was calculated as the square root of Simpson's diversity index over productive rearrangements. TCRdb carries this immuneACCESS record with in-frame sequences only. Its versions omit some clonotypes, under half of them owing to an unresolved V gene in the studies checked, with the rest unexplained. The V and J calls and clone size come from that table; D and trimming were worked out from the DNA. Here the sample has roughly 150,000 clones; approximately 82% occur a single time. The top ten clones comprise 7.2% of the sample.

In regard to this clone: The antigen this receptor binds is unknown. Base-call qualities are not available, and no considerably larger clone is one nucleotide away.

This TCR was sampled from a woman between 50 and 59 years old in a cohort sampled during active or convalescent COVID-19. The chain couples TRBV30 to TRBJ2-4; the D gene assignment is ambiguous. Input material: peripheral blood. The CDR3 region: CAWSPGFRLQPKNIQYF. The sequence in DNA is TGTGCCTGGAGTCCAGGATTCCGGCTCCAGCCAAAAAACATTCAGTACTTC.